Presented here are 29 T cell receptor beta chains from one specimen sequenced in a study of CD8 T cells in Susac syndrome (dated 2019 in TCRdb). The receptor library was made with the immunoSEQ multiplex PCR assay. RNA was extracted with the RNeasy kit and 0.5 to 1 ug was reverse transcribed using random hexamers. TCRdb reworked the public reads: Q25 trimming with fastp, MiXCR clone assembly, productive beta chains retained. When rows share a CDR3 protein, they turn into one entry using the most common DNA and genes. Here the sample has 150,000 to 200,000 distinct CDR3 sequences; under 95% occur a single time. Approximately 0.098% of the sample is held by the ten biggest clonotypes. Sequenced: CD4+ T cells from PBMCs. These receptors were obtained from a human donor in good health.

The chain couples TRBV20-1 to TRBJ1-1, with 7 nucleotides matching TRBD1. Germline V gene sequence: CDR1 DFQATT, CDR2 SNEGSKA (reference sequence). This CDR3 region has 13 residues. V trimming: 3 bases; J trimming: 1 base; junction bases outside the gene matches: 2. CDR3 in DNA: TGCAGTGCTAGGGGACAGAGGAACACTGAAGCTTTCTTT. Translation gives CSARGQRNTEAFF.

The chain uses TRBV5-1 and TRBJ1-2, with TRBD1 identical over 8 bases. With V trimmed by 4 bases and J by 2 bases, 4 bases remained unmatched. Germline loops: CDR1 SGHRS, CDR2 YFSETQ. This CDR3 contains 14 residues. Written as DNA, the CDR3 is TGCGCCAGCAGCGTGGACAGGGCAAACTATGGCTACACCTTC. Residues: CASSVDRANYGYTF.

The chain is built from TRBV5-6 and TRBJ2-1; D remains ambiguous. The CDR3 has 13 amino acids. Germline CDR1 reads SGHDT; CDR2 reads YYEEEE. V was shortened by 4 bases and J by 9 bases, with 14 bases between the two germline ends. DNA of the CDR3: TGTGCCAGCAGCACGGTGGTACAGCTTGAGCAGTTCTTC. Translation: CASSTVVQLEQFF.

V gene TRBV6-5 combines with J gene TRBJ2-7, with 9 bases aligning to TRBD1. Germline V gene lookup returns CDR1 MNHEY and CDR2 SVGAGI. V shed 0 bases and J 6 bases; nucleotides not matched to a gene: 3. CDR3 length: 14 amino acids. CDR3 region: CASSYSGQGSEQYF. The CDR3 DNA reads as TGTGCCAGCAGTTACTCGGGACAGGGTTCCGAGCAGTACTTC.

This sequence joins TRBV20-1 and TRBJ1-5, with D unresolved. The CDR3 length is 14 residues. The germline gives CDR1 DFQATT, CDR2 SNEGSKA (reference sequence). Deletions cut 3 bases from V and 0 bases from J, with 9 bases between. The CDR3 DNA follows: TGCAGTGCTAGGGACTTTCATAGCAATCAGCCCCAGCATTTT. The encoded protein is CSARDFHSNQPQHF.

This chain joins TRBV12-3 or TRBV12-4 and TRBJ1-2; D gene unclear. V was cut by 5 bases and J by 5 bases, with 15 bases left in between. This CDR3 contains 14 residues. In DNA, the CDR3 is TGTGCCAGCAGTCCCGGCGGCAGGTCGTATGGCTACACCTTC. Its translation is CASSPGGRSYGYTF.

J is TRBJ1-2 and V is TRBV7-2; D uncertain. CDR3 length: 14 amino acids. With 2 bases removed from V and 0 bases from J, the gap between germline ends came to 7 bases. From germline, CDR1 is SGHTA and CDR2 FQGNSA. The CDR3 nucleotides read TGTGCCAGCAGCTTACTTGCAACTAACTATGGCTACACCTTC. Translation gives CASSLLATNYGYTF.

The table lists this clonotype with a count of one. The J gene is TRBJ1-2, the V gene TRBV7-6; 8 positions agree with TRBD1. Germline loops: CDR1 SGHVS, CDR2 FNYEAQ. The CDR3 contains 15 residues. V dropped 5 bases and J dropped 7; count of bases not matched to a gene: 12. The CDR3 region is CASSKSGQAYSGYTF. For the CDR3, the DNA is TGTGCCAGCAGCAAATCGGGACAGGCTTATTCTGGCTACACCTTC.

The chain uses TRBV19 and TRBJ2-7; 9 bases are a match to TRBD2. Germline V gives CDR1 LNHDA, CDR2 SQIVND (reference sequence). The CDR3 consists of 15 residues. Trimming removed 4 bases from V and 2 bases from J; junction bases left unmatched: 6. Here the CDR3 DNA reads TGTGCCAGTAGTACGGGAGCGGGGGGAACCTACGAGCAGTACTTC. Translating gives CASSTGAGGTYEQYF.

The genes are TRBV5-1 and TRBJ1-1; 9 bases fit TRBD1. CDR3 length equals 13 residues. Germline assignment: CDR1 SGHRS and CDR2 YFSETQ. V gave up 4 bases and J gave up 6 bases; unmatched junction bases: 4. The CDR3 region is CASSTDRGAEAFF. CDR3 DNA sequence: TGCGCCAGCAGCACGGACAGGGGCGCTGAAGCTTTCTTT.

This clonotype occurred once. The genes are TRBV19 and TRBJ1-6; unclear D gene. The CDR3 has 13 amino acids. Germline lookup yields CDR1 LNHDA and CDR2 SQIVND (reference sequence). With 2 bases removed from V and 8 bases from J, the gap between germline ends came to 7 bases. The CDR3 sequence: CASSITADSPLHF. The CDR3 DNA reads as TGTGCCAGTAGTATAACGGCGGATTCACCCCTCCACTTT.

The rearrangement links TRBV19 to TRBJ1-5; D unclear. Trimming cost V 9 bases and J 0 bases, with 15 bases left between them. The CDR3 sequence is 15 residues long. Germline CDR1 is LNHDA and CDR2 is SQIVND (reference sequence). Here the CDR3 reads CASQNRRNSNQPQHF. The CDR3 DNA sequence: TGTGCCAGCCAAAATAGGAGGAATAGCAATCAGCCCCAGCATTTT.

The rearrangement links TRBV30 to TRBJ1-2; 8 nucleotides line up with TRBD1. The CDR3 runs to 16 residues. Germline CDR1 GTSNPN, CDR2 SVGIG (reference sequence). Trimming cost V 2 bases and J 8 bases; bases outside gene matches: 16. The CDR3 nucleotides are TGTGCCTGGAGTCCTCCCGGGACAGGACCCCGGGAGGGCTACACCTTC. The encoded protein is CAWSPPGTGPREGYTF.

The CDR3 region is CASSQDLGRTTSYNEQFF. CDR3 DNA: TGCGCCAGCAGCCAAGATTTAGGCAGGACTACCTCCTACAATGAGCAGTTCTTC. The chain has TRBV4-1 and TRBJ2-1; the D gene is possibly TRBD2 (6 bases). Germline V lookup: CDR1 MGHRA, CDR2 YSYEKL. V lost 0 bases, J lost 0 bases, and 15 bases lay in between. The CDR3 is 18 amino acids.

This clonotype was seen only once. The V gene is TRBV27, the J gene TRBJ1-5, with TRBD1 matching over 8 bases. Germline CDR1 is MNHEY and CDR2 is SMNVEV (reference sequence). There are 15 residues in the CDR3. J lost 3 bases, V lost 6 bases, and 7 bases had no gene match. This CDR3 reads CASSYYRGTNQPQHF. The CDR3 DNA sequence: TGTGCCAGCAGCTACTACAGGGGGACCAATCAGCCCCAGCATTTT.

The CDR3 sequence is CASSLAPANYEQYF. The CDR3 DNA reads as TGTGCCAGCAGCCTCGCTCCTGCGAACTACGAGCAGTACTTC. This chain connects TRBV3-1 to TRBJ2-7, with unresolved D. Trimming took 4 bases from V and 3 from J, leaving 13 bases between them. CDR1 is LGHDT, CDR2 YNNKEL, per germline (reference sequence). There are 14 residues in the CDR3.

The gene calls are TRBV4-1 and TRBJ2-1, with 14 bases identical to TRBD2. The CDR3 runs to 20 residues. The germline V gene has CDR1 MGHRA and CDR2 YSYEKL. Losses at the gene ends were 0 bases for V and 1 base for J; bases not matched to a gene: 8. The CDR3 DNA follows: TGCGCCAGCAGCCAAGATCCCGGACTAGCGGGGGGTAAATCCTACAATGAGCAGTTCTTC. Residues: CASSQDPGLAGGKSYNEQFF.

J is TRBJ1-5 and V is TRBV2; tentatively, D is TRBD1 (5 bases). Germline V gives CDR1 SNHLY, CDR2 FYNNEI. V lost 8 bases and J lost 11, with 16 bases in between. The CDR3 extends over 12 amino acids. CDR3 nucleotides: TGTGCCAGCGGCTCCAAGGGGCAAGCCCAGCATTTT. It yields the protein CASGSKGQAQHF.

The chain recombines TRBV20-1 with TRBJ1-5; D is perhaps TRBD1 (5 bases). The V gene's germline CDR1 is DFQATT and CDR2 SNEGSKA (reference sequence). V gave up 1 base and J gave up 12 bases, with 16 bases separating them. This CDR3 is built from 13 residues. CDR3 sequence: CSARGSREGHQHF. In nucleotides, the CDR3 is TGCAGTGCTAGAGGCTCCCGCGAGGGGCACCAGCATTTT.

The chain couples TRBV3-1 to TRBJ2-1; 16 bases line up with TRBD2. V was pared by 2 bases and J by 9 bases, with 7 bases of the junction left unmatched. Germline V gives CDR1 LGHDT, CDR2 YNNKEL (reference sequence). There are 17 residues in the CDR3. The CDR3 sequence: CASSQPGLAGGPGEQFF. The CDR3 bases are TGTGCCAGCAGCCAACCGGGACTAGCGGGGGGGCCGGGTGAGCAGTTCTTC.

The V and J genes are TRBV6-6 and TRBJ2-7; maybe TRBD1 (6 bases). There are 15 residues in the CDR3. Deletions cut 7 bases from V and 0 bases from J, with 16 bases between. Germline values: CDR1 MNHNY, CDR2 SVGAGI (reference sequence). Here the CDR3 DNA reads TGTGCCAGCACCCCCAGGGACATGAGCTCCTACGAGCAGTACTTC. Protein: CASTPRDMSSYEQYF.

The chain couples TRBV5-1 to TRBJ1-2, with unresolved D. Trimming took off 0 bases at V and 0 bases at J, with 9 bases between the two ends. Germline V lookup: CDR1 SGHRS, CDR2 YFSETQ. CDR3 length equals 15 residues. CDR3: CASSLGRAANYGYTF. The CDR3 DNA reads as TGCGCCAGCAGCTTGGGGAGGGCAGCTAACTATGGCTACACCTTC.

This chain's CDR3 is CASSSASGGAKNIQYF. The CDR3 DNA is TGCGCCAGCAGCTCCGCTAGCGGGGGAGCCAAAAACATTCAGTACTTC. The chain is built from TRBV5-1 and TRBJ2-4, with TRBD2 identical over 10 bases. Germline loops: CDR1 SGHRS, CDR2 YFSETQ. The trim removed 3 bases at V and 0 bases at J, leaving 3 bases unmatched. The CDR3 extends over 16 amino acids.

This clonotype was picked up one time. V and J are TRBV5-1 and TRBJ2-1; D unclear. Germline V gene sequence: CDR1 SGHRS, CDR2 YFSETQ. Trimming took 0 bases from V and 6 from J, leaving 10 bases between them. The CDR3 has 14 residues. The CDR3 DNA follows: TGCGCCAGCAGCTTGGCTGTCTCTCCCAATGAGCAGTTCTTC. Amino acids: CASSLAVSPNEQFF.

CDR3 nucleotide sequence: TGTGCCAGTGCCACCATCTCTGGGGCCAACGTCCTGACTTTC. Protein product: CASATISGANVLTF. The gene calls are TRBV19 and TRBJ2-6; D unresolved. Trimming removed 8 bases at V and 0 bases at J, with 8 bases between. The CDR3 extends over 14 amino acids. Germline V gene sequence: CDR1 LNHDA, CDR2 SQIVND (reference sequence).

This clonotype was picked up one time. This chain joins TRBV28 and TRBJ1-5, with D hard to call. With 4 bases removed from V and 4 bases from J, the gap between germline ends came to 14 bases. Per germline, CDR1 MDHEN and CDR2 SYDVKM. The CDR3 runs 15 residues. The CDR3, as DNA: TGTGCCAGCAGTTCACGGGCAGTTCGAAATCAGCCCCAGCATTTT. Translated: CASSSRAVRNQPQHF.

This sequence joins TRBV7-9 and TRBJ1-1; possible D gene TRBD1, 5 bases. CDR1 is SEHNR and CDR2 is FQNEAQ in the germline V gene (reference sequence). This CDR3 is built from 15 residues. V was cut by 3 bases and J by 3 bases, with 14 bases left in between. Written as DNA, the CDR3 is TGTGCCAGCAGCTTCATGACCTGGGGGGACACTGAAGCTTTCTTT. This codes for CASSFMTWGDTEAFF.

V is TRBV25-1 and J is TRBJ2-1, with D maybe TRBD1 (6 bases). In germline, CDR1 is MGHDK, CDR2 SYGVNS. V lost 4 bases to trimming and J lost 12 bases, with 10 bases between them. The length of the CDR3 is 11 residues. The CDR3 DNA reads as TGTGCCAGCAGTGGAGGGGGTGGGCAGTTCTTC. This gives the protein CASSGGGGQFF.

V usage is TRBV7-8 and J usage is TRBJ1-2; D uncertain. Germline CDR1 reads SGHVS; CDR2 reads FQNEAQ. Trimming cost V 8 bases and J 2 bases, with 6 bases left between them. The CDR3 spans 11 residues. The DNA of the CDR3 is TGTGCCAGCGGATTGAACTATGGCTACACCTTC. Translated, it gives CASGLNYGYTF.